The 20 T cell receptor beta chains below all came from one sample that was sequenced in a study of a mutant IDH1 vaccine in newly diagnosed glioma. These receptors have no identified antigens. Time point noted: week 5, during vaccination. Alongside topical imiquimod, each dose of vaccine comprised 300 ug of mutant IDH1 20-mer peptide. TCRdb's table, derived via immunoSEQ multiplex PCR, lists solely in-frame clones and lacks some. This repertoire shows about 54,000 clones, 81% found once; its top ten account for roughly 3.5%. The input for sequencing was PBMCs, taken from a glioma patient whose treatment included an IDH1 peptide vaccine. The receptors were gathered from a man in his thirties or forties with glioma.

This clone was counted a few times. The chain joins TRBV12-5 to TRBJ1-1; 8 bases map to TRBD1. This CDR3 contains 15 residues. The J segment lost 1 base and the V segment lost 2 bases, leaving 3 bases of the junction unmatched. The germline gives CDR1 LGHNT, CDR2 FRNRAP. The CDR3 spells CASGLSGTGNTEAFF. As DNA, the CDR3 is TGTGCTAGTGGTTTGAGCGGGACAGGGAACACTGAAGCTTTCTTT.

The chain joins TRBV6-5 to TRBJ2-7; TRBD1 aligns across 10 bases. Losses at the gene ends were 6 bases for V and 1 base for J; bases not matched to a gene: 6. The CDR3 loop spans 15 amino acids. The germline V gene has CDR1 MNHEY and CDR2 SVGAGI. The CDR3 is CASRFRDRGSYEQYF. CDR3 bases: TGTGCCAGCAGGTTCCGGGACAGGGGATCCTACGAGCAGTACTTC.

The chain has TRBV30 and TRBJ1-5; TRBD1 matches at 8 bases. Unmatched junction bases numbered 5, after V lost 5 bases and J lost 2 bases. Germline V gene lookup returns CDR1 GTSNPN and CDR2 SVGIG (reference sequence). The CDR3 is 14 amino acids. DNA for the CDR3: TGTGCCTGGTTCAGGGGGCTCGGCAATCAGCCCCAGCATTTT. This encodes CAWFRGLGNQPQHF.

The genes are TRBV10-1 and TRBJ1-1; D possibly corresponds to TRBD1 (6 bases). CDR1 and CDR2 from the germline V gene are WNHNN and SYGVQD (reference sequence). This CDR3 has 10 residues. With 8 bases removed from V and 11 bases from J, the gap between germline ends came to 12 bases. Here the CDR3 DNA reads TGCGCCAGCCCTCTGGGGGCTGCTTTCTTT. It codes for CASPLGAAFF.

The rearrangement joins TRBV7-9 to TRBJ2-5; 9 nucleotides match TRBD2. CDR1 and CDR2 from the germline V gene are SEHNR and FQNEAQ (reference sequence). V was pared by 1 base and J by 5 bases, with 5 bases of the junction left unmatched. This CDR3 has 15 residues. The CDR3 DNA reads as TGTGCCAGCAGCTTAGAAGCGGGGGGAAGGGAGACCCAGTACTTC. This translates into CASSLEAGGRETQYF.

This rearrangement joins TRBV6-1 to TRBJ2-4; D unresolved. V lost 4 bases to trimming and J lost 6 bases, with 16 bases between them. Germline V lookup: CDR1 MNHNS, CDR2 SASEGT. This CDR3 spans 15 amino acids. The CDR3 here is CASSGAYGWGNIQYF. The CDR3 DNA is TGTGCCAGCAGTGGGGCCTACGGGTGGGGAAACATTCAGTACTTC.

V gene TRBV2 combines with J gene TRBJ1-2; TRBD1 agrees at 9 bases. The CDR3 extends over 15 amino acids. V dropped 4 bases and J dropped 6; count of bases not matched to a gene: 9. Germline lookup yields CDR1 SNHLY and CDR2 FYNNEI. CDR3 coding DNA: TGTGCCAGCAGTGTAACGACAGGGGGAATGGATGGCTACACCTTC. It encodes CASSVTTGGMDGYTF.

The genes are TRBV7-2 and TRBJ1-6, with D perhaps TRBD1 (6 bases). The CDR3 totals 15 residues. Germline CDR1 is SGHTA and CDR2 is FQGNSA. The V end was cut by 2 bases, the J end by 9 bases, with 14 bases between. CDR3 bases: TGTGCCAGCAGCTTAATGACAGGTGGGGCTTCACCCCTCCACTTT. It codes for CASSLMTGGASPLHF. Using reference TRBV7-2 and TRBJ1-6 for the parts outside the CDR3, the full variable domain is GAGVSQSPSNKVTEKGKDVELRCDPISGHTALYWYRQSLGQGLEFLIYFQGNSAPDKSGLPSDRFSAERTGGSVSTLTIQRTQQEDSAVYLCASSLMTGGASPLHFGNGTRLTVT.

The genes are TRBV19 and TRBJ1-2; no clear D gene. With 5 bases removed from V and 2 bases from J, the gap between germline ends came to 9 bases. Germline V gene lookup returns CDR1 LNHDA and CDR2 SQIVND (reference sequence). CDR3 length equals 13 residues. The CDR3: CASSGLINYGYTF. For the CDR3, the DNA is TGTGCCAGTAGTGGCCTAATAAACTATGGCTACACCTTC.

The sample holds a few counts of this clone. This rearrangement joins TRBV29-1 to TRBJ2-2, with D uncertain. In germline, CDR1 is SQVTM, CDR2 ANQGSEA. The CDR3 totals 15 residues. V was clipped by 0 bases and J by 3 bases, with 11 bases between them. The CDR3 nucleotides are TGCAGCGTTGAAGAAACGGCCAGAGACACCGGGGAGCTGTTTTTT. This translates into CSVEETARDTGELFF.

The table lists this clone with a count of one. This chain uses TRBV6-5 with TRBJ2-5, with 11 bases aligning to TRBD1. V dropped 6 bases and J dropped 11; count of bases not matched to a gene: 8. Germline V gives CDR1 MNHEY, CDR2 SVGAGI. The CDR3 loop spans 13 amino acids. CDR3 sequence reads: CASSRDRGLEQYF. The CDR3 DNA reads as TGTGCCAGCAGCCGGGACAGGGGGTTAGAGCAGTACTTC.

The chain couples TRBV9 to TRBJ1-6; D gene uncertain. Germline CDR1 reads SGDLS; CDR2 reads YYNGEE. Deletions cut 4 bases from V and 4 bases from J, with 15 bases between. There are 16 residues in the CDR3. The CDR3 sequence is CASSQVGGPYNSPLHF. In nucleotides, the CDR3 is TGTGCCAGCAGCCAAGTGGGAGGGCCATATAATTCACCCCTCCACTTT.

V and J are TRBV5-1 and TRBJ2-2; D is possibly TRBD1 (5 bases). CDR1 SGHRS and CDR2 YFSETQ come from the germline V gene. With 4 bases removed from V and 4 bases from J, the gap between germline ends came to 20 bases. The CDR3 extends over 17 amino acids. CDR3: CASSLVLTGAITGELFF. DNA of the CDR3: TGCGCCAGCAGCCTGGTGCTTACAGGCGCAATCACCGGGGAGCTGTTTTTT.

This clone was seen only a few times. The chain has TRBV6-4 and TRBJ1-5; D gene ambiguous. CDR1 and CDR2 from the germline V gene are MRHNA and SNTAGT. This CDR3 is 15 amino acids long. Trimming took off 2 bases at V and 0 bases at J, with 8 bases between the two ends. Here the CDR3 reads CASSDKQPSNQPQHF. The CDR3 DNA reads as TGTGCCAGCAGTGACAAACAACCTAGCAATCAGCCCCAGCATTTT.

This sequence joins TRBV27 and TRBJ2-2, with a tentative D call TRBD2 (5 bases). The CDR3 extends over 14 amino acids. Between the trimmed V and J ends, which lost 3 bases and 2 bases, there was a span of 7 bases. Germline V gives CDR1 MNHEY, CDR2 SMNVEV (reference sequence). The CDR3 DNA reads as TGTGCCAGCAGTTTGCGGGTAAACACCGGGGAGCTGTTTTTT. It specifies CASSLRVNTGELFF.

CDR3 region: CASSFTTGAGELFF. DNA of the CDR3: TGCGCCAGCAGCTTTACAACAGGGGCCGGGGAGCTGTTTTTT. The V and J genes are TRBV5-1 and TRBJ2-2; 7 positions agree with TRBD1. Trimming took 2 bases from V and 6 from J; bases not matched to a gene: 4. Germline CDR1 SGHRS, CDR2 YFSETQ. The CDR3 totals 14 residues.

V and J are TRBV10-3 and TRBJ1-3; D might be TRBD1 (6 bases). The CDR3 consists of 15 residues. V was shortened by 2 bases and J by 6 bases, with 14 bases between the two germline ends. From germline, CDR1 is ENHRY and CDR2 SYGVKD. The CDR3 reads CAISEPSGVENTIYF. For the CDR3, the DNA is TGTGCCATCAGTGAGCCCTCAGGGGTGGAAAACACCATATATTTT.

CDR3 loop: CASSRRGTYGYTF. The DNA for the CDR3 is TGTGCCAGCAGTCGACGGGGTACCTATGGCTACACCTTC. The chain recombines TRBV28 with TRBJ1-2; D ambiguous. Germline assignment: CDR1 MDHEN and CDR2 SYDVKM. The V end was cut by 5 bases, the J end by 4 bases, with 11 bases between. The CDR3 is 13 residues long.

The chain combines TRBV6-5 with TRBJ1-4, with D perhaps TRBD1 (6 bases). This CDR3 spans 16 amino acids. Trimming left V 0 bases short and J 8 bases short, with 16 bases between. Germline CDR1 reads MNHEY; CDR2 reads SVGAGI. The CDR3 nucleotides are TGTGCCAGCAGTTACTCTTCAGGGGACCCTCGGGAAAAACTGTTTTTT. Translating gives CASSYSSGDPREKLFF.

This rearrangement joins TRBV6-1 to TRBJ2-5, with TRBD2 matching 11 bases. Germline trimming cut 7 bases from V and 3 bases from J; bases unmatched to any gene: 4. The CDR3 is made up of 14 amino acids. Looked up from germline, CDR1 is MNHNS and CDR2 is SASEGT. The DNA for the CDR3 is TGTGCCAGCAACCTTAGCGGGGGGGAAGAGACCCAGTACTTC. Amino acid sequence: CASNLSGGEETQYF.